The rows below give T cell receptor beta chains drawn from one sample of a study of neoadjuvant anti-PD-1 for oral cavity cancer. Data came from immunoSEQ multiplex PCR; TCRdb stores just in-frame clones and leaves some out. The repertoire holds 80,000 to 95,000 clones, 84% seen once, with over 3% in the top ten. The starting material was PBMCs, obtained before nivolumab (anti-PD-1) treatment. All receptors derive from a person between 35 and 79 years old with oral cavity squamous cell carcinoma. Both conserved end residues are part of each CDR3. D genes are given only for firm matches. Where a row states a size, it is once, few, many or the class of an expanded clone; other rows omit it.

DNA: TGCGCCAGCAGCTTGGGAGGGACTACATCCTACGAGCAGTACTTC; CDR3: CASSLGGTTSYEQYF; V: TRBV5-1; D: TRBD2; J: TRBJ2-7; size: .
DNA: TGTGCCAGCAGCCAAGCCAGGGGAGGCCCTGAAAAACTGTTTTTT; CDR3: CASSQARGGPEKLFF; V: TRBV14; D: .; J: TRBJ1-4; size: .
DNA: TGCGCCAGCAGCCAAGTGGGACAGAGGAATGAAAAACTGTTTTTT; CDR3: CASSQVGQRNEKLFF; V: TRBV4-1; D: TRBD1; J: TRBJ1-4; size: .
DNA: TGTGCCAGCAGTTCAATCTTGAACACTGAAGCTTTCTTT; CDR3: CASSSILNTEAFF; V: TRBV6-6; D: .; J: TRBJ1-1; size: .
DNA: TGTGCCAGCAGCTCCCTGACCTACGAGCAGTACTTC; CDR3: CASSSLTYEQYF; V: TRBV7-6; D: .; J: TRBJ2-7; size: .
DNA: TGTGCCTGGAGCTTCTCACCTTATTCCACAGATACGCAGTATTTT; CDR3: CAWSFSPYSTDTQYF; V: TRBV30; D: .; J: TRBJ2-3; size: once
DNA: TGTGCCAGCAGTTGGGACCTAGGACAGGGGGCTGGCGAGCAGTACTTC; CDR3: CASSWDLGQGAGEQYF; V: TRBV28; D: TRBD1; J: TRBJ2-7; size: .
DNA: TGTGCCTGGGGCTCGGGACTAGCGGGAGTGGAAGGAGAGACCCAGTACTTC; CDR3: CAWGSGLAGVEGETQYF; V: TRBV30; D: TRBD2; J: TRBJ2-5; size: .
DNA: TGTGCCTGGAGTGTACTTCGGAACACTGAAGCTTTCTTT; CDR3: CAWSVLRNTEAFF; V: TRBV30; D: .; J: TRBJ1-1; size: few
DNA: TGTGCCAGCTCATCCTTCGGGTATGGCTACACCTTC; CDR3: CASSSFGYGYTF; V: TRBV18; D: .; J: TRBJ1-2; size: .
DNA: TGTGCCAGCAGTACGGGACTAGCTCAAGAGACCCAGTACTTC; CDR3: CASSTGLAQETQYF; V: TRBV2; D: TRBD2; J: TRBJ2-5; size: few
DNA: TGTGCCTGGAGTCCGACAGCTATGAACACTGAAGCTTTCTTT; CDR3: CAWSPTAMNTEAFF; V: TRBV30; D: .; J: TRBJ1-1; size: .
DNA: TGTGCCAGCAGTTTAGGTGGGGTGACTGGCTACACCTTC; CDR3: CASSLGGVTGYTF; V: TRBV27; D: .; J: TRBJ1-2; size: .
DNA: TGTGCCAGCCGCCCGACCGGGAGCCACGAGCAGTACTTC; CDR3: CASRPTGSHEQYF; V: TRBV27; D: .; J: TRBJ2-7; size: .
DNA: TGTGCCAGCAGCGTAGGCGGCAGCCAAGAGACCCAGTACTTC; CDR3: CASSVGGSQETQYF; V: TRBV9; D: .; J: TRBJ2-5; size: .
DNA: TGTGCCATCAGTGGACAGGGGTACGAGCAGTACTTC; CDR3: CAISGQGYEQYF; V: TRBV10-3; D: TRBD1; J: TRBJ2-7; size: .
DNA: TGCAGCGTAGGCGGGGGGGGAGTGAATGAGCAGTTCTTC; CDR3: CSVGGGGVNEQFF; V: TRBV29-1; D: TRBD2; J: TRBJ2-1; size: .
DNA: TGCGCCAGCAGCTTGGAGGGCGGGACGACTAATGAAAAACTGTTTTTT; CDR3: CASSLEGGTTNEKLFF; V: TRBV5-1; D: .; J: TRBJ1-4; size: .
DNA: TGTGCCAGCAGGACTGCCGGGACAGGGGTCGAGCAGTACTTC; CDR3: CASRTAGTGVEQYF; V: TRBV2; D: TRBD1; J: TRBJ2-7; size: .
DNA: TGCGCCAGCACTGTGGGGGTTAACTATGGCTACACCTTC; CDR3: CASTVGVNYGYTF; V: TRBV5-1; D: .; J: TRBJ1-2; size: .
DNA: TGTGCCACCAGCAGAAACCTGGGGGATTATGGGGGCTACACCTTC; CDR3: CATSRNLGDYGGYTF; V: TRBV15; D: .; J: TRBJ1-2; size: .
DNA: TGTGCCAGCAGTGTGGGGTCCTCCTCTGGAAACACCATATATTTT; CDR3: CASSVGSSSGNTIYF; V: TRBV6-1; D: .; J: TRBJ1-3; size: .